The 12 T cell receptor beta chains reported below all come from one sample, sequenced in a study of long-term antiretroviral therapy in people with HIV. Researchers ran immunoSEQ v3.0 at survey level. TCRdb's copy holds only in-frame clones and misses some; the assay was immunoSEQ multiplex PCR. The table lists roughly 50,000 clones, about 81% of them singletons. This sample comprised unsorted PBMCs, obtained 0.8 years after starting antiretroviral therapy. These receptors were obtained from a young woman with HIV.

In nucleotides, the CDR3 is TGCGCCAGCAGCCTAAACGTCTTCCGGGAAAACAATGAGCAGTTCTTC. As protein: CASSLNVFRENNEQFF. J is TRBJ2-1 and V is TRBV4-3; D might be TRBD2 (5 bases). V was pared by 4 bases and J by 5 bases, with 18 bases between. Germline values: CDR1 LGHNA, CDR2 YSLEER. CDR3 length: 16 residues.

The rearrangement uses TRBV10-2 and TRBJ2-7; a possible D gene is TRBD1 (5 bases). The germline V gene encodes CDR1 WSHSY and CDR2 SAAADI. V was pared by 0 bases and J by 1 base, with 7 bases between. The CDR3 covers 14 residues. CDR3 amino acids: CASSESRTSYEQYF. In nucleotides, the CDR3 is TGCGCCAGCAGTGAGTCACGGACATCCTACGAGCAGTACTTC.

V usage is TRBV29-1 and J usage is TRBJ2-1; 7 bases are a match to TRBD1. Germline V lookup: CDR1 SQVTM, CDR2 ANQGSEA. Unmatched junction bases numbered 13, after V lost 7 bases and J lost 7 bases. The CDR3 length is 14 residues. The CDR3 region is CSANNPGQMNEQFF. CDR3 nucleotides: TGCAGCGCAAATAACCCGGGACAGATGAATGAGCAGTTCTTC.

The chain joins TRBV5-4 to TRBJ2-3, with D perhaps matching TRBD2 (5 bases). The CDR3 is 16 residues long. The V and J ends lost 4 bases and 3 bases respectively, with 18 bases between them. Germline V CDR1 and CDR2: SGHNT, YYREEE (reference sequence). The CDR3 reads CASSPRRAGGTDTQYF. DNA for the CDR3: TGTGCCAGCAGCCCCCGGCGGGCGGGTGGAACAGATACGCAGTATTTT.

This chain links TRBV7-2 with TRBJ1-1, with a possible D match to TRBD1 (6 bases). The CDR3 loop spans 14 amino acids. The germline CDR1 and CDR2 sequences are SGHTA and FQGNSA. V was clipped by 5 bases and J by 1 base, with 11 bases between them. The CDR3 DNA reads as TGTGCCAGCAGCCTGGGACATCGGAACACTGAAGCTTTCTTT. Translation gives CASSLGHRNTEAFF. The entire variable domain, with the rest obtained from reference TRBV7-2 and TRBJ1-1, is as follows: GAGVSQSPSNKVTEKGKDVELRCDPISGHTALYWYRQSLGQGLEFLIYFQGNSAPDKSGLPSDRFSAERTGGSVSTLTIQRTQQEDSAVYLCASSLGHRNTEAFFGQGTRLTVV.

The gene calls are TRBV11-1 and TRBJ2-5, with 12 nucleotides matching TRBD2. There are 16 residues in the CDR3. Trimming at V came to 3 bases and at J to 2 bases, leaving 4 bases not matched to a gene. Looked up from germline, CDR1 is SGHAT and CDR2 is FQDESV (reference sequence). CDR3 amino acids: CASSLGGTSGQETQYF. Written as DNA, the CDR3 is TGTGCCAGCAGCTTGGGAGGGACTAGCGGGCAAGAGACCCAGTACTTC. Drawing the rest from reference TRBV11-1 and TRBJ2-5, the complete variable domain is EAEVAQSPRYKITEKSQAVAFWCDPISGHATLYWYRQILGQGPELLVQFQDESVVDDSQLPKDRFSAERLKGVDSTLKIQPAELGDSAMYLCASSLGGTSGQETQYFGPGTRLLVL.

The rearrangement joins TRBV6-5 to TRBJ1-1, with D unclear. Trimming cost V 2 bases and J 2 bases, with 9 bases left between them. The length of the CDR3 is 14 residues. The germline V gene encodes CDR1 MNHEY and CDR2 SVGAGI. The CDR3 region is CASSYSRENTEAFF. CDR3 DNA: TGTGCCAGCAGTTACAGCCGGGAAAACACTGAAGCTTTCTTT.

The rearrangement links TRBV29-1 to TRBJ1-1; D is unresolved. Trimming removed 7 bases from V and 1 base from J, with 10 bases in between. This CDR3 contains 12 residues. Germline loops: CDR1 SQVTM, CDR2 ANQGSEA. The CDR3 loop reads CSAEVGNTEAFF. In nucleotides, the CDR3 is TGCAGCGCCGAAGTTGGGAACACTGAAGCTTTCTTT.

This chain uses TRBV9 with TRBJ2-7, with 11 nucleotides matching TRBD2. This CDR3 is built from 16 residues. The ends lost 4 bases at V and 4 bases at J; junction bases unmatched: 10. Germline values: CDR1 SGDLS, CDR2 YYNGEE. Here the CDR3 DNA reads TGTGCCAGCAGCAAGGAACTAGCGGGAGAGAAGTACGAGCAGTACTTC. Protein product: CASSKELAGEKYEQYF.

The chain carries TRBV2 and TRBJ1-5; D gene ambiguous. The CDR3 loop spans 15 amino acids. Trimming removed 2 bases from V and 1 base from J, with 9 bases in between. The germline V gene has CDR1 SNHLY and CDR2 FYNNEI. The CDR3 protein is CASSEQVVSNQPQHF. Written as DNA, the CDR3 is TGTGCCAGCAGTGAACAGGTCGTGAGCAATCAGCCCCAGCATTTT.

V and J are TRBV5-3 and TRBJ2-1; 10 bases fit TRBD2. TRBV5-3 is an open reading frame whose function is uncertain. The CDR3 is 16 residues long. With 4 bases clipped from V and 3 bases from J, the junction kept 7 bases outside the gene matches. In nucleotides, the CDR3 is TGTGCCAGAAGCCCCTCAACTAGCGGGGTCTACAATGAGCAGTTCTTC. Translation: CARSPSTSGVYNEQFF.

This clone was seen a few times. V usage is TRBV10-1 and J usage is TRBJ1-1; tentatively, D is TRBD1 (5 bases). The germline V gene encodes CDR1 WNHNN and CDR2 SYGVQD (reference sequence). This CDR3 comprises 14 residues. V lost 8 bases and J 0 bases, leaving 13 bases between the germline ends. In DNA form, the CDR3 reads TGCGCCAGCCCACGAGGGGTGCTGAACACTGAAGCTTTCTTT. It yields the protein CASPRGVLNTEAFF.